These T cell receptor beta chains were read from a single sample in a study of T cell clusters in autoimmune cytopenias. TCRdb reprocessed the multiplex PCR reads, with one entry per CDR3 protein and no DNA. The sample totals roughly 11,000 distinct CDR3 sequences. The sample was also reused in another study, on T cell repertoires in aging, cancer and after chemotherapy.

Sequenced: peripheral blood. These receptor sequences come from a human donor in good health. Both conserved end residues are part of each CDR3. Expanded clones are given a class, and other clones once, few, many or no size at all.

v_call	cdr3_length	j_call	clone_size	cdr3_aa
TRBV5-6	14	TRBJ1-5	-	CASKRQGRNQPQHF
TRBV7-2	15	TRBJ1-2	-	CASSTRGGFGEGYTF
TRBV7-6	15	TRBJ2-3	-	CASSSAVGTRDTQYF
TRBV29-1	13	TRBJ2-1	medium-sized	CSVGGSSYNEQFF
TRBV4-2	14	TRBJ1-2	-	CASSPKSVADGYTF
TRBV18	16	TRBJ2-5	-	CASSPGLAGFQETQYF
TRBV15	14	TRBJ2-7	medium-sized	CATSSGTGEDEQYF
TRBV6-5	14	TRBJ1-6	-	CASSYQSVRSPLHF
TRBV20-1	18	TRBJ2-5	-	CSARDLLDLAGNQETQYF
TRBV18	15	TRBJ2-2	-	CASSQASGPTGELFF
TRBV6-6	15	TRBJ1-5	-	CASSFDGTSNQPQHF
TRBV29-1	15	TRBJ2-2	medium-sized	CSVWGQGGGTGELFF
TRBV6-1	16	TRBJ2-1	-	CASRKTIEYRANEQFF
TRBV6-1	14	TRBJ2-3	-	CATSDRVRTDTQYF
TRBV27	14	TRBJ1-5	-	CASSLARGNQPQHF
TRBV6-5	16	TRBJ1-5	-	CASSQGTLYSNQPQHF